This is a list of T cell receptor beta chains from one sample in a study of blood T cell repertoires in COVID-19. TCRdb keeps only in-frame clones here, not all; method: immunoSEQ multiplex PCR. The table has 270,000 or so clones, roughly 88% seen once; the top ten hold 3%. The specimen was peripheral blood. The receptors here all came from a woman in her 30s with active or convalescent COVID-19. The CDR3 runs from the conserved cysteine through the conserved F or W. A D gene is named only where the DNA matches it firmly. The size field is filled for only some rows; it gives once, few, many or a size class.

CDR3nt	CDR3aa	d_gene	v_gene	j_gene	abundance
TGTGCCAGCAGATGGGGACAGGGGGAAATTACCCTCCACTTT	CASRWGQGEITLHF	TRBD1	TRBV6-5	TRBJ1-6	-
TGTGCCATCAGTGAGGTGACTAGGGCACCGATTGAGCAGTTCTTC	CAISEVTRAPIEQFF	-	TRBV10-3	TRBJ2-1	-
TGCGCCAGCAGCTTGGAGCCAGGCTCCTCCTACAATGAGCAGTTCTTC	CASSLEPGSSYNEQFF	-	TRBV5-1	TRBJ2-1	-
TGTGCCAGCAGCGCCAGCGGGGGGAAACGGATCGGGGAGCTGTTTTTT	CASSASGGKRIGELFF	TRBD2	TRBV9	TRBJ2-2	-
TGTGCCACCAGTGATGGGCCCCCCAAGACTGAAGCTTTCTTT	CATSDGPPKTEAFF	-	TRBV24-1	TRBJ1-1	-
TGTGCCAGCAGCCAAGATAGTAGAGAGACCCAGTACTTC	CASSQDSRETQYF	-	TRBV4-2	TRBJ2-5	once
TGTGCCACCAGTTCAGGGGGAGGAACTGGGGCCAACGTCCTGACTTTC	CATSSGGGTGANVLTF	-	TRBV10-3	TRBJ2-6	-
TGTGCCAGCAGCCTATTACGAGGGGGCAGTGAAGCTTTCTTT	CASSLLRGGSEAFF	TRBD1	TRBV11-3	TRBJ1-1	-
TGTGCCAGCAGTGTGGGAGCGGGGGCCTACGAGCAGTACTTC	CASSVGAGAYEQYF	TRBD2	TRBV9	TRBJ2-7	-
TGTGCCAGCCCACCCGGGACAGGGGCGGCTGAAAAACTGTTTTTT	CASPPGTGAAEKLFF	TRBD1	TRBV6-4	TRBJ1-4	-
TGCGCCAGCAGCCCGGAGGGACAGGGTCTAGAAAAACTGTTTTTT	CASSPEGQGLEKLFF	TRBD1	TRBV5-1	TRBJ1-4	-
TGTGCCAGCAGTGGAGGGACAGGGCGTTATAATTCACCCCTCCACTTT	CASSGGTGRYNSPLHF	TRBD1	TRBV28	TRBJ1-6	-
TGTGCCAGCTCTCCCGGACAGGGAGGCTCTACCCTCCACTTT	CASSPGQGGSTLHF	TRBD1	TRBV18	TRBJ1-6	-
TGTGCCCACACAAGGGACAGGAATCTCGAAAAACTGTTTTTT	CAHTRDRNLEKLFF	TRBD1	TRBV2	TRBJ1-4	few
TGTGCCAGCAGTCTGGGACAGGGAACAGATACGCAGTATTTT	CASSLGQGTDTQYF	TRBD1	TRBV2	TRBJ2-3	-
TGTGCCAGCTCACCGCCTAGCGGGGGATCCCAAGAGACCCAGTACTTC	CASSPPSGGSQETQYF	TRBD2	TRBV18	TRBJ2-5	-
TGTGCCAGCAGCAGGGAGGACAGGGAAACTGAAGCTTTCTTT	CASSREDRETEAFF	TRBD1	TRBV5-6	TRBJ1-1	-
TGTGCCACCAGTGAAGCGGGACAGGGGAAAAAAGAAGCTTTCTTT	CATSEAGQGKKEAFF	TRBD1	TRBV24-1	TRBJ1-1	-
TGCGCCAGCAGCCAGCTGTACGGGGTCTACGAGCAGTACTTC	CASSQLYGVYEQYF	-	TRBV4-1	TRBJ2-7	-
TGTGCCAGCAGCCACAGGGACAGGGGTAACAATGAGCAGTTCTTC	CASSHRDRGNNEQFF	TRBD1	TRBV6-5	TRBJ2-1	once
TGTGCCTGGAGTCTCGGACAGGGGTATGGCTACACCTTC	CAWSLGQGYGYTF	TRBD1	TRBV30	TRBJ1-2	-
TGTGCCAGTAGTATGCGGGGGGTTTTGACCGGGGAGCTGTTTTTT	CASSMRGVLTGELFF	TRBD2	TRBV19	TRBJ2-2	-
TGTGCCAGCAGTTACTCCAGGGGCAATCAGCCCCAGCATTTT	CASSYSRGNQPQHF	-	TRBV6-5	TRBJ1-5	-
TGTGCCAGTAGTTCGGCCGGGACAGTGATAGGGGGCTACACCTTC	CASSSAGTVIGGYTF	TRBD1	TRBV19	TRBJ1-2	-
TGTGCCAGCAGCTTAGGGGGGGGGACGGGCACCGGGGAGCTGTTTTTT	CASSLGGGTGTGELFF	TRBD2	TRBV11-2	TRBJ2-2	-
TGCGCCAGCAGCCAAGGACATTTGAACACTGAAGCTTTCTTT	CASSQGHLNTEAFF	-	TRBV4-1	TRBJ1-1	-
TGTGCCAGCAGTTACAGAGACAGGTTAAATCAGCCCCAGCATTTT	CASSYRDRLNQPQHF	-	TRBV6-2/TRBV6-3	TRBJ1-5	-
TGTGCCAGCAGCTCCATACGGGGGGCAGGGGAGACCCAGTACTTC	CASSSIRGAGETQYF	-	TRBV7-2	TRBJ2-5	once
TGCGCCAGCAGCTCGGGACAGGGAAGGATGGAAAAACTGTTTTTT	CASSSGQGRMEKLFF	TRBD1	TRBV5-1	TRBJ1-4	few
TGTGCCAGCAGGGGGGGACAGACAAATCAGCCCCAGCATTTT	CASRGGQTNQPQHF	TRBD1	TRBV28	TRBJ1-5	once
TGTGCCAGCAGCCAGGCGTCAGGGGCCTACAATGAGCAGTTCTTC	CASSQASGAYNEQFF	-	TRBV6-2/TRBV6-3	TRBJ2-1	once
TGTGCCTGGACCCTTGGGCAGGAATATGGCTACACCTTC	CAWTLGQEYGYTF	-	TRBV30	TRBJ1-2	-
TGTGCCAGCAGCCTAAACAGGGTAGGGGAACCCCTCCACTTT	CASSLNRVGEPLHF	-	TRBV4-2	TRBJ1-6	-
TGTGCCAGCAGTTATCTCAATCAGCCCCAGCATTTT	CASSYLNQPQHF	-	TRBV27	TRBJ1-5	-
TGTGCCAGCAGTTTGAACAGCTGGGAGCCCCAGCATTTT	CASSLNSWEPQHF	-	TRBV12-3/TRBV12-4	TRBJ1-5	-
TGTGCCAGCAGTCGCTTTATCTCTAGCGGGGGGGCCAATGAGCAGTTCTTC	CASSRFISSGGANEQFF	TRBD2	TRBV6-6	TRBJ2-1	few
TGTGCCAGCTCCCTGCGGACACGAATTTCTTCAGATACGCAGTATTTT	CASSLRTRISSDTQYF	-	TRBV2	TRBJ2-3	-
TGTGCCAGCACCGATCGACAGGGAAGTCGCAATCAGCCCCAGCATTTT	CASTDRQGSRNQPQHF	TRBD1	TRBV5-8	TRBJ1-5	-
TGCGCCAGCAGCCAAGACCGCCTATTCAATGAAAAACTGTTTTTT	CASSQDRLFNEKLFF	-	TRBV4-3	TRBJ1-4	-
TGTGCCAGCTCCGAAGAACACACCTTTCTCTATGGCTACACCTTC	CASSEEHTFLYGYTF	-	TRBV6-6	TRBJ1-2	-
TGTGCCAGCCTTAATTTAGCGGGGGGGCGAGGAGATACGCAGTATTTT	CASLNLAGGRGDTQYF	TRBD2	TRBV27	TRBJ2-3	-
TGTGCCAGCTCGGGGGATACGCAGTATTTT	CASSGDTQYF	-	TRBV21-1	TRBJ2-3	-
TGTGCCAGCAGTGAGCCAGGGGGATACACTGAAGCTTTCTTT	CASSEPGGYTEAFF	TRBD1	TRBV6-1	TRBJ1-1	-
TGTGCCAGCAGCCTTCGACAGAACGAGCAGTACTTC	CASSLRQNEQYF	-	TRBV3-1/TRBV3-2	TRBJ2-7	-
TGTGCCAGCAGCCACGGGACTAGCGGGGGGTGGGTTCGGGAGACCCAGTACTTC	CASSHGTSGGWVRETQYF	TRBD2	TRBV11-2	TRBJ2-5	few
TGTGCCAGCAGCCGGACAGGGTGGGGAGGCAATCAGCCCCAGCATTTT	CASSRTGWGGNQPQHF	TRBD1	TRBV5-6	TRBJ1-5	-
TGTGCCAGCAGGCTAGCAGGAACACTCCAATATGGCTACACCTTC	CASRLAGTLQYGYTF	-	TRBV27	TRBJ1-2	-
TGTGCCTGGAGTGTAGGGTTCTCAAGCGGGATTCCCTACGAGCAGTACTTC	CAWSVGFSSGIPYEQYF	TRBD2	TRBV30	TRBJ2-7	-
TGTGCCAGCAGTGATAACGGGGAAGCGCAGCCCGGGGAGCTGTTTTTT	CASSDNGEAQPGELFF	-	TRBV6-1	TRBJ2-2	-
TGTGCCAGCAGTGTGGCCGACGGGGGGGTCACTCATACGCAGTATTTT	CASSVADGGVTHTQYF	TRBD2	TRBV6-1	TRBJ2-3	once
TGTGCCAGCAGCTGGGGCTACCAAGAGACCCAGTACTTC	CASSWGYQETQYF	-	TRBV12-3/TRBV12-4	TRBJ2-5	-
TGTGCCAGCAGTGACCTAGCGGGGGGGCGTACAGATACGCAGTATTTT	CASSDLAGGRTDTQYF	TRBD2	TRBV6-1	TRBJ2-3	-
TGCGCCAGCAGCCCCCCGGACAGGAACTACGAGCAGTACTTC	CASSPPDRNYEQYF	TRBD1	TRBV4-1	TRBJ2-7	-
TGTGCCAGCAGCCGGACAGGGGGCAGCACTGAAGCTTTCTTT	CASSRTGGSTEAFF	TRBD1	TRBV3-1/TRBV3-2	TRBJ1-1	-
TGTGCCAGCAGCACAGAAGAGACCCAGTACTTC	CASSTEETQYF	-	TRBV2	TRBJ2-5	-
TGTGCCAGCAGCGTAGAGACAGGGGTGCCAGATACGCAGTATTTT	CASSVETGVPDTQYF	TRBD1	TRBV9	TRBJ2-3	once